This paragraph covers one T cell receptor beta chain sequence. Its antigen is currently unknown. This entry is derived from a study of T-cell memory formation after mild COVID-19. Study-level findings and limits: Mainly in CM and EM were contracting CD4+ clones; CD8+ were in EMRA. Clones contracting day 15 to 85 were balanced CD4/CD8; later expanders leaned CD4+.

A single record per CDR3 protein comes from TCRdb applying MiXCR to the 5' RACE reads. The table includes around 60,000 distinct CDR3 sequences, approximately 9.5% detected once. CDR3 length: 15 amino acids. V lost 6 bases and J 0 bases, leaving 12 bases between the germline ends. Germline CDR1 is LNHDA and CDR2 is SQIVND (reference sequence). The origin of this receptor is a young man who had mild COVID-19 (a few samples of this study predate the infection). Cell type and time point are not known. J is TRBJ1-5 and V is TRBV19, with D uncertain. The sequenced sample consisted of PBMCs or a T cell subset sorted from them (not recorded which). Written as DNA, the CDR3 is TGTGCCAGTAGAGGCGGAGAGTATAGCAATCAGCCCCAGCATTTT. Its translation is CASRGGEYSNQPQHF.